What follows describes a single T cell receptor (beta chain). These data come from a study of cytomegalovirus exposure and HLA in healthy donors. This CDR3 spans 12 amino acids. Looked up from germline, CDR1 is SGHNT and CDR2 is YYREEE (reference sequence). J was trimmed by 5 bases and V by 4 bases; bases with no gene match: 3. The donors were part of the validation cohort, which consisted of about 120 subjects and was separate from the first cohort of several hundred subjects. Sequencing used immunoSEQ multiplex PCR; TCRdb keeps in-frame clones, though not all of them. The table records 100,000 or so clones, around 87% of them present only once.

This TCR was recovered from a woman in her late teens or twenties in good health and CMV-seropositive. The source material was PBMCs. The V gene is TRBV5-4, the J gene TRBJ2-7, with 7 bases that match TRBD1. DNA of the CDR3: TGTGCCAGCAGCGCCGGGACAGACGAGCAGTACTTC. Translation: CASSAGTDEQYF. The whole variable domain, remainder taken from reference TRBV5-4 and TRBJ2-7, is ETGVTQSPTHLIKTRGQQVTLRCSSQSGHNTVSWYQQALGQGPQFIFQYYREEENGRGNFPPRFSGLQFPNYSSELNVNALELDDSALYLCASSAGTDEQYFGPGTRLTVT.